The T cell receptor (beta chain) under discussion was sequenced for a study of tumor-infiltrating T cells and Merkel cell polyomavirus. Overall study: CD8+ T cells recognized the Merkel cell polyomavirus KLL epitope. Patients at varying disease stages had median roughly 2.6-year follow-up, range 1.1–6.0.

Every patient's tumor was robustly positive for Merkel cell polyomavirus Large T antigen on immunohistochemistry. Patients had KLL-tetramer+ cells above 0.04% of CD8+ T cells. Here immunoSEQ multiplex PCR was the method, and the copy in TCRdb shows in-frame clones only, minus some. This table holds 270 or so clones, 87% found once. Germline V gene lookup returns CDR1 SGHKS and CDR2 YYEKEE (reference sequence). With V trimmed by 3 bases and J by 8 bases, 5 bases remained unmatched. CDR3 length: 13 residues. Sequencing was carried out using Merkel cell polyomavirus peptide tetramer+ CD8+ T cells sorted from blood. The TCR sequence derives from a man in his 60s with Merkel cell carcinoma. V is TRBV5-5 and J is TRBJ1-2; 9 nucleotides agree with TRBD1. CDR3: CASSWTGDGGYTF. The CDR3 coding sequence is TGTGCCAGCAGCTGGACAGGGGATGGCGGCTACACCTTC. Full variable domain (remainder filled in from reference TRBV5-5 and TRBJ1-2): DAGVTQSPTHLIKTRGQQVTLRCSPISGHKSVSWYQQVLGQGPQFIFQYYEKEERGRGNFPDRFSARQFPNYSSELNVNALLLGDSALYLCASSWTGDGGYTFGSGTRLTVV.